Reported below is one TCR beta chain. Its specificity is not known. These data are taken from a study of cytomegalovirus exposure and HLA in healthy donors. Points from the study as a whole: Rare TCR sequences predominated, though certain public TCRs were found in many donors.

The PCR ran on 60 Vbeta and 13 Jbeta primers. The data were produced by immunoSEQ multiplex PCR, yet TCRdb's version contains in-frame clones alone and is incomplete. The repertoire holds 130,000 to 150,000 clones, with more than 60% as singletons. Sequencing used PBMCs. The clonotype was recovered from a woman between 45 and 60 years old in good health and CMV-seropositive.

The CDR3 DNA reads TGTGCCAGCAGCCCAGGAGGGGGGGGCGAGCAGTACTTC. Its protein is CASSPGGGGEQYF. The V gene is TRBV6-6, the J gene TRBJ2-7; TRBD2 is a possible D gene (7 bases). The CDR3 is 13 amino acids. CDR1 is MNHNY and CDR2 is SVGAGI in the germline V gene (reference sequence). V lost 6 bases and J 6 bases, leaving 15 bases between the germline ends.